Presented here are 14 T cell receptor beta chains from one specimen sequenced in a study of a mutant IDH1 vaccine in newly diagnosed glioma. No antigen has been identified for these receptors. Sample time point: week 35, safety follow-up. Each dose delivered 300 ug of mutant IDH1 20-mer peptide subcutaneously with imiquimod. Some clones are missing from TCRdb's copy, which holds only in-frame ones; the method was immunoSEQ multiplex PCR. The sample carries just under 70,000 clones, 84% recorded once. The material sequenced was PBMCs, taken from a glioma patient whose treatment included an IDH1 peptide vaccine. These receptors came from a man between 18 and 35 years old with glioma.

The chain links TRBV7-8 to TRBJ2-7; TRBD1 aligns across 8 bases. Trimming took 5 bases from V and 0 from J; bases not matched to a gene: 9. CDR1 is SGHVS and CDR2 is FQNEAQ in the germline V gene. This CDR3 contains 16 residues. The CDR3 reads CASSPRTGSSSYEQYF. The CDR3 coding sequence is TGTGCCAGCAGCCCCCGGACAGGGTCGAGCTCCTACGAGCAGTACTTC.

The rearrangement joins TRBV11-1 to TRBJ2-5; 7 bases agree with TRBD1. With 6 bases clipped from V and 3 bases from J, the junction kept 7 bases outside the gene matches. Germline loops: CDR1 SGHAT, CDR2 FQDESV (reference sequence). The CDR3 spans 14 residues. The CDR3 region is CASSSDRREETQYF. The CDR3 DNA sequence: TGTGCCAGCAGTTCGGACAGGAGAGAAGAGACCCAGTACTTC.

The chain combines TRBV6-5 with TRBJ2-7, with TRBD1 as a possible D gene (8 bases). Germline loops: CDR1 MNHEY, CDR2 SVGAGI. The CDR3 extends over 15 amino acids. V was pared by 2 bases and J by 3 bases, with 14 bases between. The CDR3 DNA is TGTGCCAGCAGTTACGAGAACAGGGGGGGCTACGAGCAGTACTTC. It is translated as CASSYENRGGYEQYF.

The V call is TRBV5-1, the J call TRBJ2-7; D may be TRBD2 (5 bases). The ends were cut back, 4 bases at V and 2 bases at J, with 7 bases in the middle. Germline values: CDR1 SGHRS, CDR2 YFSETQ. There are 12 residues in the CDR3. The CDR3 DNA sequence: TGCGCCAGCAGCATCGGGACCTACGAGCAGTACTTC. It yields the protein CASSIGTYEQYF.

The chain recombines TRBV9 with TRBJ2-3; D gene unclear. With 1 base removed from V and 2 bases from J, the gap between germline ends came to 2 bases. This CDR3 region has 12 residues. The germline gives CDR1 SGDLS, CDR2 YYNGEE. The CDR3: CASSVYTDTQYF. The CDR3 DNA reads as TGTGCCAGCAGCGTATACACAGATACGCAGTATTTT.

V is TRBV9 and J is TRBJ2-7; 8 nucleotides match TRBD2. Per germline, CDR1 SGDLS and CDR2 YYNGEE. The CDR3 contains 17 residues. The trim removed 4 bases at V and 2 bases at J, leaving 14 bases unmatched. The CDR3 region has the DNA TGTGCCAGCAGCTCCAAGGGAGGGGCGGGAGGCCCCTACGAGCAGTACTTC. This translates into CASSSKGGAGGPYEQYF.

The chain employs TRBV5-4 and TRBJ1-1; D not resolved. The CDR3 has 15 residues. The V gene's germline CDR1 is SGHNT and CDR2 YYREEE (reference sequence). The ends were cut back, 0 bases at V and 5 bases at J, with 14 bases in the middle. The CDR3 sequence: CASSLAEPIGTEAFF. The CDR3 DNA sequence: TGTGCCAGCAGCTTGGCCGAACCCATTGGGACTGAAGCTTTCTTT.

This chain uses TRBV19 with TRBJ2-5; the D gene could be TRBD1 or TRBD2 (6 bases each). The V and J ends lost 2 bases and 5 bases respectively, with 18 bases between them. Germline loops: CDR1 LNHDA, CDR2 SQIVND (reference sequence). The CDR3 contains 16 residues. The CDR3, as DNA: TGTGCCAGTAGTATAACGGGGGCAGGGGTAGGGGAGACCCAGTACTTC. The encoded protein is CASSITGAGVGETQYF. Complete variable domain (other parts from reference TRBV19 and TRBJ2-5): DGGITQSPKYLFRKEGQNVTLSCEQNLNHDAMYWYRQDPGQGLRLIYYSQIVNDFQKGDIAEGYSVSREKKESFPLTVTSAQKNPTAFYLCASSITGAGVGETQYFGPGTRLLVL.

The chain couples TRBV5-6 to TRBJ2-3, with 7 bases identical to TRBD2. This CDR3 comprises 17 residues. V trimming: 0 bases; J trimming: 3 bases; junction bases outside the gene matches: 10. CDR1 and CDR2 from the germline V gene are SGHDT and YYEEEE. This CDR3 reads CASSLGMAGAVTDTQYF. CDR3 nucleotides: TGTGCCAGCAGCTTGGGGATGGCGGGAGCGGTGACAGATACGCAGTATTTT. The full variable domain, in which reference TRBV5-6 and TRBJ2-3 provide the parts outside the CDR3, is DAGVTQSPTHLIKTRGQQVTLRCSPKSGHDTVSWYQQALGQGPQFIFQYYEEEERQRGNFPDRFSGHQFPNYSSELNVNALLLGDSALYLCASSLGMAGAVTDTQYFGPGTRLTVL.

The chain combines TRBV5-4 with TRBJ1-1; no definite D call. Per the germline V gene, CDR1 is SGHNT and CDR2 is YYREEE (reference sequence). This CDR3 is built from 15 residues. V lost 1 base to trimming and J lost 3 bases, with 13 bases between them. The CDR3 is CASSLSTGKDTEAFF. The CDR3 bases are TGTGCCAGCAGCTTGTCTACGGGAAAGGACACTGAAGCTTTCTTT.

V and J are TRBV25-1 and TRBJ2-1; 9 positions agree with TRBD1. V trimming: 4 bases; J trimming: 6 bases; junction bases outside the gene matches: 7. Germline CDR1 MGHDK, CDR2 SYGVNS. The CDR3 contains 15 residues. CDR3 amino acids: CASSGSDRGGNEQFF. The CDR3 region has the DNA TGTGCCAGCAGTGGTTCGGACAGGGGAGGCAATGAGCAGTTCTTC.

The chain employs TRBV9 and TRBJ2-3, with TRBD2 matching over 8 bases. Germline-derived CDR1 and CDR2 are SGDLS and YYNGEE. This CDR3 contains 16 residues. J was trimmed by 6 bases and V by 2 bases; bases with no gene match: 11. DNA for the CDR3: TGTGCCAGCAGCGTGGGAGCGGGGGCCGTAGTGGATACGCAGTATTTT. Its translation is CASSVGAGAVVDTQYF.

This chain connects TRBV7-9 to TRBJ1-1, with D possibly TRBD1 on 5 matching bases. Germline values: CDR1 SEHNR, CDR2 FQNEAQ (reference sequence). This CDR3 contains 18 residues. With 4 bases removed from V and 2 bases from J, the gap between germline ends came to 23 bases. The CDR3 loop reads CASSSGWVTDPKNTEAFF. DNA of the CDR3: TGTGCCAGCAGCTCAGGATGGGTGACAGATCCTAAAAACACTGAAGCTTTCTTT.

V and J are TRBV28 and TRBJ1-2, with a tentative D call TRBD1 (5 bases). The CDR3 consists of 16 residues. The germline V and J ends were trimmed by 2 bases and 2 bases, with 15 bases remaining between them. Looked up from germline, CDR1 is MDHEN and CDR2 is SYDVKM. In DNA, the CDR3 is TGTGCCAGCAGTTTAGGGGCTAGGAGGATCAACTATGGCTACACCTTC. Translated: CASSLGARRINYGYTF.